The 18 T cell receptor beta chains reported below all come from one sample, sequenced in a study of T cell responses to AZD1222 COVID-19 vaccine. Measured with immunoSEQ multiplex PCR; TCRdb has only the in-frame clones, and not every one. The table shows some 100,000 clones, with 85% to 90% occurring only once. Sequenced here: peripheral blood, sampled 28 days after the second AZD1222 dose. These receptors were taken from an adult who received the AZD1222 COVID-19 vaccine.

The rearrangement uses TRBV15 and TRBJ2-2, with 10 positions matching TRBD2. The germline CDR1 and CDR2 sequences are LNHNV and YYDKDF (reference sequence). This CDR3 is built from 19 residues. J was trimmed by 5 bases and V by 0 bases; bases with no gene match: 12. CDR3 amino acids: CATSRDLLGLAGETGELFF. In DNA, the CDR3 is TGTGCCACCAGCAGAGACCTTCTCGGTCTAGCGGGAGAAACCGGGGAGCTGTTTTTT.

This chain joins TRBV5-1 and TRBJ1-2, with TRBD1 identical over 7 bases. The J segment lost 3 bases and the V segment lost 4 bases, leaving 6 bases of the junction unmatched. Germline CDR1 SGHRS, CDR2 YFSETQ. There are 14 residues in the CDR3. CDR3 sequence (DNA): TGCGCCAGCAGCGCCGACAGGGCGCACTATGGCTACACCTTC. Amino acids: CASSADRAHYGYTF.

This chain uses TRBV7-3 with TRBJ2-7; 9 nucleotides align to TRBD1. V was clipped by 2 bases and J by 4 bases; unmatched bases: 6. Looked up from germline, CDR1 is SGHTA and CDR2 is FQGTGA. The CDR3 length is 15 residues. The CDR3 bases are TGTGCCAGCAGCTTATTTACGGACAGGGGTTACGAGCAGTACTTC. This codes for CASSLFTDRGYEQYF.

J is TRBJ2-7 and V is TRBV10-2; TRBD2 matches at 10 bases. The CDR3 covers 14 residues. With V trimmed by 6 bases and J by 3 bases, 5 bases remained unmatched. The V gene's germline CDR1 is WSHSY and CDR2 SAAADI. CDR3 DNA: TGCGCCAGCAGAGAAGCGGGAGGGCGCTACGAGCAGTACTTC. As protein: CASREAGGRYEQYF.

The chain is built from TRBV6-2 or TRBV6-3 and TRBJ2-7, with 10 bases matching TRBD1. Germline trimming cut 2 bases from V and 5 bases from J; bases unmatched to any gene: 6. This CDR3 comprises 15 residues. Germline values: CDR1 MNHEY, CDR2 SVGEGT. Here the CDR3 DNA reads TGTGCCAGCAGTTACGACAGGGGGCTGGCTGACGAGCAGTACTTC. As protein: CASSYDRGLADEQYF.

The chain uses TRBV9 and TRBJ2-7, with 7 bases aligning to TRBD2. The V gene end was trimmed by 4 bases and the J gene end by 0 bases; junction bases not matched to a gene: 4. This CDR3 contains 14 residues. Germline CDR1 SGDLS, CDR2 YYNGEE. In DNA form, the CDR3 reads TGTGCCAGCAGCCCCCGGACTAGCTCCTACGAGCAGTACTTC. Translated: CASSPRTSSYEQYF. Drawing the rest from reference TRBV9 and TRBJ2-7, the complete variable domain is DSGVTQTPKHLITATGQRVTLRCSPRSGDLSVYWYQQSLDQGLQFLIQYYNGEERAKGNILERFSAQQFPDLHSELNLSSLELGDSALYFCASSPRTSSYEQYFGPGTRLTVT.

J is TRBJ1-5 and V is TRBV7-2; D might be TRBD1 (6 bases). There are 14 residues in the CDR3. V shed 5 bases and J shed 5 bases, with 13 bases lying between them. Germline V CDR1 and CDR2: SGHTA, FQGNSA. CDR3 sequence reads: CASSLKGGDQPQHF. CDR3 bases: TGTGCCAGCAGCCTTAAGGGGGGGGATCAGCCCCAGCATTTT.

J is TRBJ2-1 and V is TRBV4-1, with 11 bases matching TRBD2. Germline trimming cut 3 bases from V and 8 bases from J; bases unmatched to any gene: 6. The CDR3 consists of 15 residues. Germline V lookup: CDR1 MGHRA, CDR2 YSYEKL. The CDR3 DNA reads as TGCGCCAGCAGCCAGAGGACTAGCGGGTTTGATGAGCAGTTCTTC. This gives the protein CASSQRTSGFDEQFF.

The chain recombines TRBV2 with TRBJ2-3; D gene uncertain. Trimming took off 2 bases at V and 1 base at J, with 19 bases between the two ends. The CDR3 totals 18 residues. Germline CDR1 reads SNHLY; CDR2 reads FYNNEI. This CDR3 is CASSESPFFGLRTDTQYF. CDR3 in DNA: TGTGCCAGCAGTGAAAGCCCTTTCTTTGGTCTGCGCACAGATACGCAGTATTTT.

This clone was detected once. This CDR3 is CASSTGTGTGELFF. In nucleotides, the CDR3 is TGTGCCAGCAGCACCGGGACAGGGACCGGGGAGCTGTTTTTT. The V and J genes are TRBV6-4 and TRBJ2-2, with TRBD1 matching over 9 bases. Germline V gene data show CDR1 as MRHNA and CDR2 as SNTAGT. Trimming cost V 6 bases and J 5 bases; bases outside gene matches: 4. The CDR3 runs 14 residues.

V usage is TRBV7-3 and J usage is TRBJ2-5, with 7 nucleotides matching TRBD2. J was trimmed by 2 bases and V by 5 bases; bases with no gene match: 5. The CDR3 is 14 amino acids. In germline, CDR1 is SGHTA, CDR2 FQGTGA. CDR3 bases: TGTGCCAGCAGCCTTGTCGGGGGGCAAGAGACCCAGTACTTC. Translating gives CASSLVGGQETQYF.

The genes are TRBV19 and TRBJ1-5; 9 bases agree with TRBD1. V was clipped by 0 bases and J by 4 bases; unmatched bases: 4. Germline CDR1 is LNHDA and CDR2 is SQIVND (reference sequence). The CDR3 length is 16 residues. CDR3 DNA: TGTGCCAGTAGTATAGATCGGGACAGGGTGAATCAGCCCCAGCATTTT. Translated: CASSIDRDRVNQPQHF.

The V and J genes are TRBV13 and TRBJ2-7, with 13 bases aligning to TRBD2. The V segment lost 4 bases and the J segment 0 bases; nucleotides outside the gene matches: 3. Germline V CDR1 and CDR2: PRHDT, FYEKMQ (reference sequence). The length of the CDR3 is 16 residues. As DNA, the CDR3 is TGTGCCAGCAGCTCTTGGACTAGCGGGAGCTCCTACGAGCAGTACTTC. Its translation: CASSSWTSGSSYEQYF.

This chain links TRBV4-2 with TRBJ2-7; 9 bases match TRBD1. The V segment lost 4 bases and the J segment 7 bases; nucleotides outside the gene matches: 14. Germline CDR1 is LGHNA and CDR2 is YNFKEQ. The CDR3 extends over 16 amino acids. For the CDR3, the DNA is TGTGCCAGCAGCCGAGACAGGGGGGCAGCTAATCAGGAGCAGTACTTC. Protein product: CASSRDRGAANQEQYF.

The chain has TRBV30 and TRBJ1-3; 11 positions match TRBD1. Trimming at V came to 2 bases and at J to 2 bases, leaving 2 bases not matched to a gene. Looked up from germline, CDR1 is GTSNPN and CDR2 is SVGIG (reference sequence). The CDR3 is 15 residues long. The CDR3 DNA reads as TGTGCCTGGAGTTGGGGACAGGGGGCTGGAAACACCATATATTTT. Its protein product is CAWSWGQGAGNTIYF.

This chain joins TRBV4-3 and TRBJ1-2; D call uncertain. Deletions cut 3 bases from V and 4 bases from J, with 15 bases between. This CDR3 is 15 amino acids long. Germline lookup yields CDR1 LGHNA and CDR2 YSLEER. In DNA, the CDR3 is TGCGCCAGCAGCCAGTCCGCTGACTGGTCCTATGGCTACACCTTC. It translates to CASSQSADWSYGYTF.

The chain has TRBV7-9 and TRBJ2-7; D gene uncertain. V was pared by 3 bases and J by 3 bases, with 12 bases between. The CDR3 is 14 amino acids. Germline V gene lookup returns CDR1 SEHNR and CDR2 FQNEAQ (reference sequence). The chain's CDR3 is CASSFPEAYYEQYF. The CDR3 nucleotides read TGTGCCAGCAGCTTTCCAGAAGCTTACTACGAGCAGTACTTC.

The CDR3 nucleotides read TGTGCCAGCAGCTTGGGTGTTAGGAGGGCGAACACTGAAGCTTTCTTT. The encoded protein is CASSLGVRRANTEAFF. The rearrangement links TRBV5-8 to TRBJ1-1; D is undetermined. Germline V gene sequence: CDR1 SGHTS, CDR2 YDEGEE. The CDR3 extends over 16 amino acids. V was shortened by 0 bases and J by 1 base, with 13 bases between the two germline ends.